Listed below are T cell receptor beta chains from one sample, sequenced in a study of blood T cell repertoires in COVID-19. Assay used: immunoSEQ multiplex PCR; TCRdb lists only in-frame clones, some missing. The sample lists around 120,000 clones, 80% occurring once. Sequences were obtained from peripheral blood. These receptors all come from a man in his 70s with acute or convalescent COVID-19. CDR3s include the opening cysteine and the closing phenylalanine or tryptophan. The D gene is left open where the match is weak. The listing skips clone size in some rows; elsewhere it reads once, few, many or a size class.

TRBJ2-7 | . | TRBD1 | TRBV6-1 | TGTGCCAGCAGTGAATACACAGGGGTCGAGCAGTACTTC | CASSEYTGVEQYF
TRBJ2-3 | . | TRBD2 | TRBV18 | TGTGCCAGCTCACCGGGGACTAGCGGGGCTACACCGTATTTT | CASSPGTSGATPYF
TRBJ1-1 | . | . | TRBV5-1 | TGCGCCAGCAGCCCCGGGGGGGGCCAGTACACTGAAGCTTTCTTT | CASSPGGGQYTEAFF
TRBJ2-7 | . | . | TRBV18 | TGTGCCAGCTCACCACCGGGGGCCATCAATCCCTACGAGCAGTACTTC | CASSPPGAINPYEQYF
TRBJ1-5 | . | TRBD1 | TRBV12-3/TRBV12-4 | TGTGCCAGCACCCCAGGGGGCACTCAGCCCCAGCATTTT | CASTPGGTQPQHF
TRBJ1-1 | . | TRBD1 | TRBV7-9 | TGTGCCAGCAGCCTCGGGACAGCCACTGAAGCTTTCTTT | CASSLGTATEAFF
TRBJ1-3 | . | . | TRBV5-5 | TGTGCCAGCAGCGAAGCACCCGTCTCTGGAAACACCATATATTTT | CASSEAPVSGNTIYF
TRBJ2-3 | . | TRBD2 | TRBV14 | TGTGCCAGCAGCACTAGCGCGTTTGATACGCAGTATTTT | CASSTSAFDTQYF
TRBJ2-4 | . | TRBD2 | TRBV4-2 | TGTGCCAGCAGCCAAGAGGGGGGACTAGCGGGTACCGCCAAAAACATTCAGTACTTC | CASSQEGGLAGTAKNIQYF
TRBJ2-1 | . | TRBD2 | TRBV5-1 | TGCGCCAGCAGCTTGGTGACTAGCTCGTACAATGAGCAGTTCTTC | CASSLVTSSYNEQFF
TRBJ1-2 | . | . | TRBV20-1 | TGCAGTGCGGCCCGGAGCAATGGCTACACCTTC | CSAARSNGYTF
TRBJ2-5 | few | . | TRBV25-1 | TGTGCCAGCAGTGGGGCAGGGGCACAAGAGACCCAGTACTTC | CASSGAGAQETQYF
TRBJ1-6 | . | TRBD1 | TRBV3-1/TRBV3-2 | TGTGCCAGCAACCCGGGACAGGGAGATTCACCCCTCCACTTT | CASNPGQGDSPLHF
TRBJ1-5 | . | . | TRBV7-9 | TGTGCCAGCAGCTTAGCCAGGGCCGAGCCCCAGCATTTT | CASSLARAEPQHF
TRBJ1-2 | . | . | TRBV5-6 | TGTGCCAGCAGCTGGAGGCGGGGGGACTATGGCTACACCTTC | CASSWRRGDYGYTF
TRBJ1-6 | few | . | TRBV27 | TGTGCCAGCAGTTCCACGACAGGCCGAGTGGGGCTCCACTTT | CASSSTTGRVGLHF
TRBJ1-4 | . | . | TRBV7-9 | TGTGCCAGCAGCTTTTTCTCTGGGGAGGAAAAACTGTTTTTT | CASSFFSGEEKLFF
TRBJ1-4 | . | . | TRBV7-2 | TGTGCCAGCAGCTTAGGCGGTCTGAATGAAAAACTGTTTTTT | CASSLGGLNEKLFF